These T cell receptor beta chains were read from a single sample in a study of neurological immune-mediated disorders. TCRdb passed the 5' RACE reads through MiXCR, listing each CDR3 protein once. The data show about 53,000 distinct CDR3 sequences, with 7.5% to 9.5% seen just once and about 1.9% held by the top ten. The sample was PBMCs. The receptors were gathered from a middle-aged woman in good health. CDR3s include the opening cysteine and the closing phenylalanine or tryptophan. The D gene is left open where the match is weak. Part of the rows lack a size; the others show once, few, many or a class for expanded clones.

clone size	D gene	CDR3 length	J gene	V gene	CDR3 protein	CDR3 DNA
many	.	13	TRBJ2-5	TRBV12-3/TRBV12-4	CASSPIMGETQYF	TGTGCCAGCAGTCCAATTATGGGAGAGACCCAGTACTTC
many	.	15	TRBJ1-2	TRBV11-2	CASSYDSTQGYGYTF	TGTGCCAGCAGCTACGACAGCACTCAGGGGTATGGCTACACCTTC
many	.	10	TRBJ2-1	TRBV20-1	CSAILDEQFF	TGCAGTGCTATCTTGGATGAGCAGTTCTTC
many	.	14	TRBJ2-7	TRBV6-5	CASSYSAGFYEQYF	TGTGCCAGCAGTTACTCGGCGGGGTTCTACGAGCAGTACTTC
many	TRBD1	15	TRBJ2-7	TRBV20-1	CSARWSGTASYEQYF	TGCAGTGCTAGATGGTCCGGGACAGCTTCCTACGAGCAGTACTTC
many	.	19	TRBJ1-1	TRBV5-1	CASSLVAGRRTGLNTEAFF	TGCGCCAGCAGCTTGGTGGCAGGGAGGAGGACGGGCTTGAACACTGAAGCTTTCTTT
.	.	14	TRBJ1-5	TRBV6-5	CASSPLPPNQPQHF	TGTGCCAGCAGCCCGCTACCCCCCAATCAGCCCCAGCATTTT
few	TRBD1	15	TRBJ1-2	TRBV6-1	CASSELDRVAYGYTF	TGTGCCAGCAGTGAATTAGACAGGGTAGCCTATGGCTACACCTTC
many	.	13	TRBJ1-2	TRBV6-5	CASRASGVYGYTF	TGTGCCAGCAGGGCCTCGGGCGTCTATGGCTACACCTTC
many	.	15	TRBJ2-7	TRBV20-1	CSARDLGRVTYEQYF	TGCAGTGCTAGAGATCTAGGCAGGGTCACCTACGAGCAGTACTTC
few	TRBD1	12	TRBJ2-5	TRBV20-1	CSASRGQETQYF	TGCAGTGCTAGCAGGGGGCAAGAGACCCAGTACTTC
many	.	14	TRBJ2-7	TRBV7-2	CASSSRTETYEQYF	TGTGCCAGCAGCTCCCGGACGGAAACCTACGAGCAGTACTTC
many	.	15	TRBJ1-5	TRBV6-1	CASSEAPRPNQPQHF	TGTGCCAGCAGTGAAGCTCCCCGCCCCAATCAGCCCCAGCATTTT
.	.	13	TRBJ2-1	TRBV18	CASSPGLAGSQFF	TGTGCCAGCTCACCAGGGCTAGCCGGAAGTCAGTTCTTC
many	.	13	TRBJ1-1	TRBV12-3/TRBV12-4	CASSSGRGTEAFF	TGTGCCAGCAGCTCCGGGAGGGGAACTGAAGCTTTCTTT
few	.	15	TRBJ2-2	TRBV6-1	CASSEVPSRAGELFF	TGTGCCAGCAGTGAAGTCCCCTCAAGGGCCGGGGAGCTGTTTTTT
many	.	16	TRBJ2-2	TRBV5-1	CASSLTRTKNTGELFF	TGCGCCAGCAGCCTGACCAGGACAAAGAACACCGGGGAGCTGTTTTTT
many	TRBD2	17	TRBJ2-5	TRBV5-1	CASSSGLAGGRGETQYF	TGCGCCAGCAGCTCCGGACTAGCGGGGGGCCGAGGGGAGACCCAGTACTTC
many	TRBD1	15	TRBJ1-1	TRBV20-1	CSARDRDRGSTEAFF	TGCAGTGCTAGAGATCGGGACAGGGGGAGCACTGAAGCTTTCTTT
many	.	13	TRBJ2-1	TRBV10-3	CAISESTGDSWFF	TGTGCCATCAGTGAGTCGACGGGGGACAGTTGGTTCTTC
many	.	16	TRBJ2-1	TRBV5-1	CASSFSTGSSYNEQFF	TGCGCCAGCAGCTTCTCCACAGGGAGCTCCTACAATGAGCAGTTCTTC
many	.	13	TRBJ1-3	TRBV7-2	CASSLGRVNTIYF	TGTGCCAGCAGCTTAGGCAGGGTCAACACCATATATTTT
many	.	12	TRBJ1-2	TRBV5-1	CASRSDNYGYTF	TGCGCCAGCAGATCAGATAACTATGGCTACACCTTC
.	.	15	TRBJ1-4	TRBV20-1	CSASDHAGTNEKLFF	TGCAGTGCTAGCGATCATGCGGGAACTAATGAAAAACTGTTTTTT
many	.	16	TRBJ1-1	TRBV7-2	CASSLGGRAGRTEAFF	TGTGCCAGCAGCTTAGGGGGCAGGGCTGGACGAACTGAAGCTTTCTTT
many	TRBD1	15	TRBJ2-5	TRBV9	CASSGPGTAQETQYF	TGTGCCAGCAGCGGTCCCGGGACAGCACAAGAGACCCAGTACTTC
few	.	15	TRBJ2-3	TRBV6-2/TRBV6-3	CASRPRGVSTDTQYF	TGTGCCAGCAGACCCCGGGGCGTGAGCACAGATACGCAGTATTTT
many	.	14	TRBJ1-6	TRBV6-5	CASSGPPSYSPLHF	TGTGCCAGCAGTGGACCCCCCTCCTATTCACCCCTCCACTTT
.	.	14	TRBJ2-5	TRBV5-6	CASSPGQGIQTQYF	TGTGCCAGCAGCCCCGGGCAGGGTATACAGACCCAGTACTTC
many	TRBD1	15	TRBJ1-2	TRBV10-3	CAIYKRDREYSGYTF	TGTGCCATCTATAAAAGGGACAGGGAATACTCTGGCTACACCTTC
many	.	16	TRBJ2-4	TRBV4-3	CASSQAQGSGATIQYF	TGCGCCAGCAGCCAAGCGCAGGGGTCGGGAGCAACCATTCAGTACTTC
many	.	13	TRBJ1-1	TRBV5-6	CASSFERAAEAFF	TGTGCCAGCAGCTTTGAGAGGGCGGCTGAAGCTTTCTTT
many	.	14	TRBJ2-1	TRBV5-1	CASSRQLYPNEQFF	TGCGCCAGCAGCAGGCAGCTTTACCCCAATGAGCAGTTCTTC
many	.	12	TRBJ2-5	TRBV5-1	CASSFGQETQYF	TGCGCCAGCAGTTTTGGGCAAGAGACCCAGTACTTC
many	.	16	TRBJ2-7	TRBV7-8	CASSLFVGAGSYEQYF	TGTGCCAGCAGCTTATTCGTAGGGGCGGGTTCCTACGAGCAGTACTTC
many	.	17	TRBJ1-6	TRBV20-1	CSARGSGTPTRNSPLHF	TGCAGTGCTAGGGGTTCCGGGACCCCGACTCGTAATTCACCCCTCCACTTT
many	.	14	TRBJ2-7	TRBV4-3	CASSLEGRHERQYF	TGCGCCAGCAGCCTGGAGGGGAGACATGAAAGGCAGTACTTC
.	.	12	TRBJ2-1	TRBV5-8	CASSPFVHEQFF	TGTGCCAGCAGCCCCTTTGTCCATGAGCAGTTCTTC
once	.	12	TRBJ1-2	TRBV10-3	CAHTVGGLGYTF	TGTGCCCATACAGTGGGGGGCCTGGGCTACACCTTC
.	.	13	TRBJ2-3	TRBV6-4	CASSERSTDTQYF	TGTGCCAGCAGTGAGCGTAGCACAGATACGCAGTATTTT
many	TRBD1	15	TRBJ1-4	TRBV7-2	CASSSGTGRVEKLFF	TGTGCCAGCAGCTCCGGGACAGGGAGGGTCGAAAAACTGTTTTTT
many	TRBD1	14	TRBJ1-2	TRBV20-1	CSASTGGPNYGYTF	TGCAGTGCTTCGACAGGGGGTCCTAACTATGGCTACACCTTC
many	.	15	TRBJ1-5	TRBV5-1	CASSSDGAGNQPQHF	TGCGCCAGCAGCTCGGATGGGGCAGGCAATCAGCCCCAGCATTTT
many	.	14	TRBJ1-2	TRBV12-3/TRBV12-4	CASGEIEFPLGYTF	TGTGCCAGCGGAGAGATCGAGTTCCCGCTCGGCTACACCTTC
many	TRBD2	18	TRBJ2-7	TRBV3-1	CASSQDALAGGSSYEQYF	TGTGCCAGCAGCCAAGATGCGCTAGCGGGGGGAAGCTCCTACGAGCAGTACTTC
many	TRBD2	19	TRBJ2-2	TRBV10-3	CAIRGPGTSAKSNTGELFF	TGTGCCATCAGGGGCCCCGGGACTAGCGCAAAATCGAACACCGGGGAGCTGTTTTTT
many	.	12	TRBJ2-1	TRBV10-2	CASSESDNEQFF	TGCGCCAGCAGTGAGTCTGACAATGAGCAGTTCTTC
many	TRBD1	14	TRBJ2-4	TRBV4-2	CASSSRDRENIQYF	TGTGCCAGCAGCTCCCGGGACAGAGAAAACATTCAGTACTTC
many	.	15	TRBJ2-3	TRBV18	CASSPYREGTDTQYF	TGTGCCAGCTCGCCTTACAGGGAAGGCACAGATACGCAGTATTTT
many	.	13	TRBJ1-3	TRBV7-2	CASSREFGNTIYF	TGTGCCAGCAGCAGGGAGTTTGGAAACACCATATATTTT
many	TRBD1	14	TRBJ2-2	TRBV20-1	CSARGGQYTGELFF	TGCAGTGCTAGAGGGGGACAGTACACCGGGGAGCTGTTTTTT
many	.	13	TRBJ1-1	TRBV6-5	CASSYLAGAEAFF	TGTGCCAGCAGTTACCTTGCAGGGGCGGAGGCTTTCTTT
many	.	15	TRBJ2-1	TRBV12-3/TRBV12-4	CASSLGRGSYNEQFF	TGTGCCAGCAGTTTGGGCCGAGGCTCCTACAATGAGCAGTTCTTC